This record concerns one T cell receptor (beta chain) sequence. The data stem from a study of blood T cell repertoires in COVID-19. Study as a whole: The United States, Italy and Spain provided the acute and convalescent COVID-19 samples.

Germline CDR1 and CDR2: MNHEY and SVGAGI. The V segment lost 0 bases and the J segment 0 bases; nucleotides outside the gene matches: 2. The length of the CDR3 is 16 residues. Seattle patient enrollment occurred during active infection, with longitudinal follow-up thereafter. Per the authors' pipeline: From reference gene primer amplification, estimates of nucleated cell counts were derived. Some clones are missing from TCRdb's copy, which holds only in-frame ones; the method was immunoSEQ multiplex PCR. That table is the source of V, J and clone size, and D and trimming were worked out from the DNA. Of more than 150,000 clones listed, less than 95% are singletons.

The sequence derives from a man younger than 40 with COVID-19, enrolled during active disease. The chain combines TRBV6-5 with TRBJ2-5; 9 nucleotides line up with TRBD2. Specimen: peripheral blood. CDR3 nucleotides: TGTGCCAGCAGTTACTCCAGCGGGGGGTACCAAGAGACCCAGTACTTC. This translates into CASSYSSGGYQETQYF.